Included here is one T cell receptor beta chain sequence, with context. Its antigen specificity is not known. The sample holds no much larger clone one base away, and base qualities are not on file. Trimming removed 6 bases from V and 9 bases from J, leaving 11 bases between the germline ends. The germline V gene provides CDR1 MDHEN and CDR2 SYDVKM. Taken from cysteine to phenylalanine, the CDR3 has 11 residues. The only DNA kept is the CDR3, 33 bases in frame from the first base. This entry comes from a study of blood T cell repertoires in COVID-19 (dated by TCRdb to the early 2020s). Broadly, across the study: Samples from collaborators originated in the United States, Italy and Spain and spanned both the acute and convalescent phases of COVID-19. A freely available public database, intended as a resource for researchers studying the immune response to SARS-CoV-2, is where the repertoires were released. HLA class I and class II types, where available, came from metadata supplied by the sample provider rather than from assay-based typing. The dataset comprised deeply sampled blood TCRbeta repertoires from subjects exposed to, actively infected with, or recovered from COVID-19. The material from the prospective study consisted of cDNA or gDNA derived from T cells, B-cell-depleted T cells, or PBMCs. Samples were obtained from the ongoing ImmuneRACE study (first 160 participants) and from 1,254 subjects provided by 6 global collaborators. The sample metadata nearly always contained a de-identified subject ID, COVID-19 status, age in years and sex.

TCRbeta CDR3 regions were amplified from genomic DNA using the immunoSEQ Assay, a bias-controlled multiplex PCR. As for how the authors treated the data: The number of nucleated cells in each sample was estimated from the amplification of reference gene primers within the assay. To quantify the absolute abundance of each unique TCRbeta CDR3 rearrangement, sequence reads were collapsed and filtered. For each sample, productive Simpson clonality was calculated as the square root of Simpson's diversity index across productive rearrangements. TCRdb stores this immuneACCESS table with in-frame sequences only. Part of the clones is absent; in the studies checked, under half of the shortfall reflects unresolved V genes, and no reason is known for the rest. The DNA gave D and trimming, while V, J and clone size come from that table. The sample includes 150,000 to 200,000 clones, with approximately 80% observed a single time. Of the sample, roughly 9.6% falls within the top ten clones.

In Seattle, one collaborating source enrolled patients while the infection was active and tracked those patients longitudinally over the course of disease. Whole blood was collected in K2EDTA tubes by collaborating institutions according to the institutions' own protocols. For TCRbeta analysis, collaborators shipped samples in one of three forms: frozen whole blood, isolated PBMCs, or DNA extracted from either of those sample types. Overall study outcomes, separate from this receptor: The quantity of clinical and demographic metadata differed by source and by participant and was supplied without curation.

The TCR originated in a woman in her thirties or forties with COVID-19, enrolled during active disease. The source material was peripheral blood. The rearrangement joined TRBV28 to TRBJ1-1, with TRBD1 perhaps the D gene, on 5 matching bases. The CDR3 region has the sequence CASSLTEKAFF. The DNA sequence reads TGTGCCAGCAGCCTGACAGAGAAAGCTTTCTTT.